Each of the 30 T cell receptor beta chains below was sequenced from the same sample in a study of blood T cell repertoires in COVID-19. Sequencing was performed with immunoSEQ multiplex PCR; in TCRdb, only in-frame clones are kept and a portion is missing. The table lists 150,000 to 200,000 clones, more than 60% of them singletons. The sample consisted of peripheral blood. Source of these receptors: a man in his 60s with acute or convalescent COVID-19.

The rearrangement joins TRBV5-5 to TRBJ1-1; TRBD1 matches 8 bases. V trimming: 2 bases; J trimming: 1 base; junction bases outside the gene matches: 4. The CDR3 consists of 15 residues. Germline values: CDR1 SGHKS, CDR2 YYEKEE (reference sequence). CDR3 residues: CASSFPGGGNTEAFF. CDR3 coding DNA: TGTGCCAGCAGCTTCCCAGGGGGCGGGAACACTGAAGCTTTCTTT.

CDR3 sequence reads: CASSSPLRQGELFF. As DNA, the CDR3 is TGTGCCAGCAGTTCCCCGCTGAGACAGGGGGAGCTGTTTTTT. V usage is TRBV27 and J usage is TRBJ2-2, with D possibly being TRBD1 (5 bases). This CDR3 is 14 amino acids long. Germline loops: CDR1 MNHEY, CDR2 SMNVEV (reference sequence). V lost 4 bases, J lost 8 bases, and 14 bases lay in between.

This chain's CDR3 is CASSQGGVFNTGELFF. As DNA, the CDR3 is TGTGCCAGCAGCCAAGGGGGGGTCTTCAACACCGGGGAGCTGTTTTTT. J is TRBJ2-2 and V is TRBV3-1 (or the pseudogene TRBV3-2), with TRBD2 as a possible D gene (6 bases). Trimming cost V 1 base and J 2 bases, with 11 bases left between them. The germline gives CDR1 LGHDT, CDR2 YNNKEL (reference sequence). The CDR3 totals 16 residues.

V gene TRBV9 combines with J gene TRBJ2-5; possible D gene TRBD1, 5 bases. Per germline, CDR1 SGDLS and CDR2 YYNGEE. The CDR3 extends over 14 amino acids. Trimming took off 0 bases at V and 2 bases at J, with 8 bases between the two ends. CDR3 amino acids: CASSVGAGQETQYF. In nucleotides, the CDR3 is TGTGCCAGCAGCGTAGGGGCAGGGCAAGAGACCCAGTACTTC.

The gene calls are TRBV9 and TRBJ2-7; D possibly corresponds to TRBD2 (6 bases). This CDR3 has 15 amino acids. V was pared by 2 bases and J by 5 bases, with 17 bases between. Germline CDR1 reads SGDLS; CDR2 reads YYNGEE. The CDR3 nucleotides are TGTGCCAGCAGCGTCCGCGGGACGCCTTCGGACGAGCAGTACTTC. This gives the protein CASSVRGTPSDEQYF.

CDR3 DNA sequence: TGTGCCAGCTCAAGGACCGGGACTGGCTACACCGGGGAGCTGTTTTTT. Its protein is CASSRTGTGYTGELFF. V usage is TRBV18 and J usage is TRBJ2-2, with a possible D match to TRBD2 (6 bases). V lost 5 bases and J lost 3, with 16 bases in between. CDR1 KGHSH and CDR2 LQKENI come from the germline V gene. The length of the CDR3 is 16 residues.

The chain recombines TRBV6-5 with TRBJ2-7; 7 bases map to TRBD1. V trimming: 5 bases; J trimming: 0 bases; junction bases outside the gene matches: 7. CDR1 MNHEY and CDR2 SVGAGI come from the germline V gene. CDR3 length: 15 amino acids. CDR3 residues: CASSTRQGSSYEQYF. CDR3 in DNA: TGTGCCAGCAGTACCAGACAGGGTAGCTCCTACGAGCAGTACTTC.

V usage is TRBV19 and J usage is TRBJ1-3, with D perhaps matching TRBD1 (5 bases). Germline V CDR1 and CDR2: LNHDA, SQIVND (reference sequence). This CDR3 has 17 residues. Trimming removed 5 bases at V and 1 base at J, with 18 bases between. Here the CDR3 DNA reads TGTGCCAGTAGTGGACGGGGGATCGAGCGGTCTGGAAACACCATATATTTT. Residues: CASSGRGIERSGNTIYF.

This clone showed up just a few times. The chain is built from TRBV11-2 and TRBJ2-7; D perhaps matches TRBD2 (6 bases). The germline V and J ends were trimmed by 4 bases and 4 bases, with 17 bases remaining between them. CDR3 length: 15 amino acids. Germline assignment: CDR1 SGHAT and CDR2 FQNNGV. For the CDR3, the DNA is TGTGCCAGCAGCTCCACCGGGACTGGGAATTACGAGCAGTACTTC. It yields the protein CASSSTGTGNYEQYF. Complete variable domain (other parts from reference TRBV11-2 and TRBJ2-7): EAGVAQSPRYKIIEKRQSVAFWCNPISGHATLYWYQQILGQGPKLLIQFQNNGVVDDSQLPKDRFSAERLKGVDSTLKIQPAKLEDSAVYLCASSSTGTGNYEQYFGPGTRLTVT.

This chain links TRBV5-4 with TRBJ1-3, with D tentatively TRBD1 (5 bases). Trimming removed 4 bases at V and 8 bases at J, with 13 bases between. This CDR3 spans 13 amino acids. The germline CDR1 and CDR2 sequences are SGHNT and YYREEE (reference sequence). CDR3 region: CASSPRGVHTIYF. The CDR3 coding sequence is TGTGCCAGCAGCCCACGGGGGGTGCACACCATATATTTT. The full variable domain, with the rest looked up from reference TRBV5-4 and TRBJ1-3, is ETGVTQSPTHLIKTRGQQVTLRCSSQSGHNTVSWYQQALGQGPQFIFQYYREEENGRGNFPPRFSGLQFPNYSSELNVNALELDDSALYLCASSPRGVHTIYFGEGSWLTVV.

This clone appeared many times. The CDR3 spells CASSLEGTEQFF. The CDR3 DNA reads as TGTGCCAGCAGCTTAGAGGGGACAGAGCAGTTCTTC. This chain uses TRBV11-2 with TRBJ2-1, with D tentatively TRBD1 (6 bases). The germline V and J ends were trimmed by 0 bases and 10 bases, with 7 bases remaining between them. CDR1 is SGHAT and CDR2 is FQNNGV in the germline V gene. This CDR3 spans 12 amino acids.

The V gene is TRBV28, the J gene TRBJ1-6, with TRBD1 identical over 8 bases. Losses at the gene ends were 5 bases for V and 7 bases for J; bases not matched to a gene: 10. This CDR3 region has 16 residues. In germline, CDR1 is MDHEN, CDR2 SYDVKM. For the CDR3, the DNA is TGTGCCAGCAGTCCCCCCGGACAGGGTAGAAATTCACCCCTCCACTTT. Translated, it gives CASSPPGQGRNSPLHF.

This chain links TRBV7-6 with TRBJ1-2; TRBD1 matches at 8 bases. The CDR3 sequence is 13 residues long. Germline lookup yields CDR1 SGHVS and CDR2 FNYEAQ. V lost 3 bases to trimming and J lost 6 bases; unmatched junction nucleotides: 3. CDR3 amino acids: CASSFGQGHGYTF. CDR3 nucleotides: TGTGCCAGCAGCTTCGGACAGGGACATGGCTACACCTTC.

The chain combines TRBV27 with TRBJ2-4, with 7 bases matching TRBD1. The CDR3 extends over 17 amino acids. Germline V CDR1 and CDR2: MNHEY, SMNVEV (reference sequence). V shed 5 bases and J 1 base; nucleotides not matched to a gene: 11. The CDR3 spells CASSPAVTGLAKNIQYF. Here the CDR3 DNA reads TGTGCCAGCAGTCCCGCGGTGACAGGGCTGGCCAAAAACATTCAGTACTTC.

The chain couples TRBV7-2 to TRBJ2-3; TRBD2 aligns across 11 bases. The V and J ends lost 3 bases and 4 bases, in that order; junction bases with no gene match: 9. Germline lookup yields CDR1 SGHTA and CDR2 FQGNSA. The CDR3 is made up of 17 amino acids. The CDR3 DNA sequence: TGTGCCAGCAGCTTTTTAGCGGGGGGGCGAGGTGCAGATACGCAGTATTTT. Protein sequence: CASSFLAGGRGADTQYF. The whole variable domain, filled in from reference TRBV7-2 and TRBJ2-3, reads GAGVSQSPSNKVTEKGKDVELRCDPISGHTALYWYRQSLGQGLEFLIYFQGNSAPDKSGLPSDRFSAERTGGSVSTLTIQRTQQEDSAVYLCASSFLAGGRGADTQYFGPGTRLTVL.

This clone was picked up a small number of times. The gene calls are TRBV2 and TRBJ1-6; perhaps TRBD1 as D (6 bases). Germline loops: CDR1 SNHLY, CDR2 FYNNEI. The V end lost 4 bases, the J end lost 8 bases, and 9 bases lay between the germline ends. The CDR3 contains 13 residues. Here the CDR3 DNA reads TGTGCCAGCAGTGTCAGGGGAGATTCACCCCTCCACTTT. It is translated as CASSVRGDSPLHF.

The chain carries TRBV5-1 and TRBJ1-1, with D unclear. Trimming shortened V by 5 bases and J by 4 bases, and 9 bases separated the two germline ends. CDR3 size: 12 residues. Germline CDR1 reads SGHRS; CDR2 reads YFSETQ. CDR3 sequence: CASSTGSTEAFF. CDR3 DNA sequence: TGCGCCAGCAGTACGGGAAGCACTGAAGCTTTCTTT.

The V call is TRBV19, the J call TRBJ2-7, with a tentative D call TRBD1 (7 bases). V was pared by 6 bases and J by 7 bases, with 19 bases between. The CDR3 extends over 14 amino acids. Germline loops: CDR1 LNHDA, CDR2 SQIVND (reference sequence). The CDR3, as DNA: TGTGCCAGTAGCCTACAGGGGACCGCGGGAGAGCAGTACTTC. Translating gives CASSLQGTAGEQYF.

This sequence joins TRBV11-2 and TRBJ1-3; D is uncertain. CDR1 is SGHAT and CDR2 is FQNNGV in the germline V gene. Trimming took off 6 bases at V and 1 base at J, with 10 bases between the two ends. The CDR3 is 14 amino acids. DNA for the CDR3: TGTGCCAGCAGACTAGCGGGGTCTGGAAACACCATATATTTT. Its protein product is CASRLAGSGNTIYF.

This clone was counted between two and nine times. The chain links TRBV6-2 or TRBV6-3 to TRBJ2-6; 8 bases are shared with TRBD1. The CDR3 loop spans 15 amino acids. Germline trimming cut 5 bases from V and 2 bases from J; bases unmatched to any gene: 2. Germline CDR1 MNHEY, CDR2 SVGEGT. The CDR3 sequence is CASSTTGAGANVLTF. CDR3 sequence (DNA): TGTGCCAGCAGTACGACAGGGGCTGGGGCCAACGTCCTGACTTTC.

CDR3 in amino acids: CASSDGFEGGELFF. For the CDR3, the DNA is TGTGCCAGTAGTGATGGGTTTGAGGGCGGGGAGCTGTTTTTT. The rearrangement joins TRBV19 to TRBJ2-2, with D perhaps TRBD2 (5 bases). Germline V lookup: CDR1 LNHDA, CDR2 SQIVND (reference sequence). This CDR3 has 14 amino acids. The germline V and J ends were trimmed by 5 bases and 7 bases, with 14 bases remaining between them.

The V call is TRBV6-1, the J call TRBJ2-7; 8 bases agree with TRBD1. With V trimmed by 3 bases and J by 2 bases, 9 bases remained unmatched. The CDR3 has 16 residues. Germline lookup yields CDR1 MNHNS and CDR2 SASEGT. This CDR3 reads CASSDLWDRITYEQYF. Here the CDR3 DNA reads TGTGCCAGCAGTGATCTCTGGGACAGGATAACCTACGAGCAGTACTTC.

The V call is TRBV12-1, the J call TRBJ2-7; TRBD1 is the table's D call and was not checked against the DNA. TRBV12-1 is given as a pseudogene. CDR3 length equals 14 residues. The DNA for the CDR3 is TGTGCCAGCAGCCCCGGGACAGCTAAATACGAGCAGTACTTC. Amino acids: CASSPGTAKYEQYF.

This clone has just a few counts. The genes are TRBV5-4 and TRBJ2-7, with TRBD1 matching 8 bases. Germline CDR1 is SGHNT and CDR2 is YYREEE (reference sequence). The CDR3 has 13 amino acids. Trimming at V came to 1 base and at J to 6 bases, leaving 3 bases not matched to a gene. CDR3 nucleotide sequence: TGTGCCAGCAGCTTGTGGACAGGGACCGAGCAGTACTTC. This translates into CASSLWTGTEQYF.

The rearrangement links TRBV13 to TRBJ2-7, with 7 bases matching TRBD1. This CDR3 region has 15 residues. CDR1 is PRHDT and CDR2 is FYEKMQ in the germline V gene (reference sequence). The V and J ends lost 5 bases and 3 bases, in that order; junction bases with no gene match: 10. CDR3 nucleotides: TGTGCCAGCAGCGTGCAAGGGGGCACTAGCTACGAGCAGTACTTC. Protein product: CASSVQGGTSYEQYF.

This clone showed up many times. The chain combines TRBV4-3 with TRBJ2-6, with D perhaps TRBD2 (5 bases). Germline values: CDR1 LGHNA, CDR2 YSLEER. This CDR3 region has 15 residues. The V end lost 4 bases, the J end lost 5 bases, and 12 bases lay between the germline ends. The CDR3 nucleotides are TGCGCCAGCAGCCCGCAGAGGGCGAGGGCCAACGTCCTGACTTTC. Protein: CASSPQRARANVLTF.

The chain employs TRBV4-1 and TRBJ2-7; TRBD1 matches 8 bases. The germline V gene has CDR1 MGHRA and CDR2 YSYEKL. There are 19 residues in the CDR3. With V trimmed by 0 bases and J by 1 base, 14 bases remained unmatched. CDR3 region: CASSQEVRGTGDFSYEQYF. DNA of the CDR3: TGCGCCAGCAGCCAAGAAGTCCGTGGGACAGGCGATTTTTCCTACGAGCAGTACTTC.

The chain recombines TRBV30 with TRBJ1-2; tentatively, D is TRBD1 (5 bases). CDR1 is GTSNPN, CDR2 SVGIG, per germline (reference sequence). With 4 bases removed from V and 8 bases from J, the gap between germline ends came to 23 bases. CDR3 length: 15 residues. The CDR3, as DNA: TGTGCCTGGATCATGGAGGGGCATTGGCTGGGGGGCTACACCTTC. This codes for CAWIMEGHWLGGYTF.

The J gene is TRBJ1-6, the V gene TRBV25-1; 8 bases are shared with TRBD1. CDR1 and CDR2 from the germline V gene are MGHDK and SYGVNS. With 3 bases clipped from V and 10 bases from J, the junction kept 5 bases outside the gene matches. The CDR3 length is 14 residues. The CDR3 is CASSDSGGDSPLHF. CDR3 nucleotide sequence: TGTGCCAGCAGTGATTCAGGGGGCGACTCACCCCTCCACTTT.

V and J are TRBV27 and TRBJ2-7; 8 nucleotides line up with TRBD1. J gave up 9 bases and V 3 bases, and 7 bases lay outside the gene matches. Germline V gene data show CDR1 as MNHEY and CDR2 as SMNVEV (reference sequence). The CDR3 is 13 amino acids. The CDR3 protein is CASSLTDRAVQYF. The CDR3 nucleotides are TGTGCCAGCAGTTTGACGGACAGGGCCGTGCAGTACTTC.